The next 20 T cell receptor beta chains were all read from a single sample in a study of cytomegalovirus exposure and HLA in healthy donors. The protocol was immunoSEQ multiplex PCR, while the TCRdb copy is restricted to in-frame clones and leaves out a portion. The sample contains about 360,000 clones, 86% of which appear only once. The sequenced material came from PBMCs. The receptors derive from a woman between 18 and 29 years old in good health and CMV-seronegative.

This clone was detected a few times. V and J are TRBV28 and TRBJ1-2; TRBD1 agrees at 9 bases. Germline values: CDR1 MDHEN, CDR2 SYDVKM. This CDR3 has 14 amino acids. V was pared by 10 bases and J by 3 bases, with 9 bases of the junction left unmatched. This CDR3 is CAIYTGGADYGYTF. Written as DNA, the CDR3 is TGTGCCATCTATACAGGGGGCGCCGACTATGGCTACACCTTC.

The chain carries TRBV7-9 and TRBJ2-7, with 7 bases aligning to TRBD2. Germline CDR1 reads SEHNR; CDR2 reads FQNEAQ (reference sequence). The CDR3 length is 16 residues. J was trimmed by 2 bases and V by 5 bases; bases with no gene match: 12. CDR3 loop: CASSRSTSSSPYEQYF. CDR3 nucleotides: TGTGCCAGCAGCCGCTCGACTAGCAGCTCCCCCTACGAGCAGTACTTC.

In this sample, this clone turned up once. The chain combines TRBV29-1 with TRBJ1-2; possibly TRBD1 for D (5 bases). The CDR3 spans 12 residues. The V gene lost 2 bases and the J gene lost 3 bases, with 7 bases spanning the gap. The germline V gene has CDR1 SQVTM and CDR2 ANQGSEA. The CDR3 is CSVERGDYGYTF. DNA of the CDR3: TGCAGCGTTGAAAGGGGCGACTATGGCTACACCTTC.

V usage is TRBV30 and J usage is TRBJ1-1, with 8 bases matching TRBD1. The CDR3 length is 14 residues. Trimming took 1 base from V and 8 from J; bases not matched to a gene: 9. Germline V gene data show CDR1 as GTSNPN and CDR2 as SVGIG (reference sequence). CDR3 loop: CAWSGGPTGVEAFF. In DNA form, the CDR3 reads TGTGCCTGGAGTGGAGGGCCGACAGGGGTGGAAGCTTTCTTT.

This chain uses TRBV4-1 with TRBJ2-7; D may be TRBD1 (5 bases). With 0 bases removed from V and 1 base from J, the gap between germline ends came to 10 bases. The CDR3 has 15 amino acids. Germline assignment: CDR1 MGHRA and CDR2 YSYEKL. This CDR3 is CASSQDQGPSYEQYF. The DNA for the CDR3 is TGCGCCAGCAGCCAAGATCAGGGTCCTTCCTACGAGCAGTACTTC.

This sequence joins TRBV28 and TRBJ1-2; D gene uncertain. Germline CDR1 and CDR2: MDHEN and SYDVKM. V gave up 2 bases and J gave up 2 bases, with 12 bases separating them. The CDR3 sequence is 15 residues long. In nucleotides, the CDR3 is TGTGCCAGCAGTTTAAGCGGGGATTTAAACTATGGCTACACCTTC. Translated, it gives CASSLSGDLNYGYTF.

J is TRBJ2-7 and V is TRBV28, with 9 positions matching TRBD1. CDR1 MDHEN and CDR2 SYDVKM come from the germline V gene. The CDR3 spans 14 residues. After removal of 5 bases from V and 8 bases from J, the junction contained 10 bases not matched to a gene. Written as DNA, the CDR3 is TGTGCCAGCAGTCGACAGGGGGTACGGCTCAAGCAGTACTTC. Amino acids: CASSRQGVRLKQYF.

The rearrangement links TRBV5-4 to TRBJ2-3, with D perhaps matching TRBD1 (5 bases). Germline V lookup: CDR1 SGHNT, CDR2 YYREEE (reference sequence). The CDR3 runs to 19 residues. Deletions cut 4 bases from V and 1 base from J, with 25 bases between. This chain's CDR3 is CASSRAGHSSRARTDTQYF. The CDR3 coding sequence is TGTGCCAGCAGCCGGGCCGGGCACAGTTCCAGGGCGCGCACAGATACGCAGTATTTT.

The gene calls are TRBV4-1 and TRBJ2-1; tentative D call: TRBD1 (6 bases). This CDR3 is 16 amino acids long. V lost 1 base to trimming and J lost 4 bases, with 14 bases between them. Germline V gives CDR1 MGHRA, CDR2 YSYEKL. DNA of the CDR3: TGCGCCAGCAGCCAAGGACAGGCCTACCTTTACAATGAGCAGTTCTTC. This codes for CASSQGQAYLYNEQFF.

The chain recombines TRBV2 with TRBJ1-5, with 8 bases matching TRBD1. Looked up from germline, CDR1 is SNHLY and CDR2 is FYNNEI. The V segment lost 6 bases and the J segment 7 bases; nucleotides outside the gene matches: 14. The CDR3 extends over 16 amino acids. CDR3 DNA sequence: TGTGCCAGCAGAGCCTTTGGACAGGGTCTTGAACAGCCCCAGCATTTT. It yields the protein CASRAFGQGLEQPQHF.

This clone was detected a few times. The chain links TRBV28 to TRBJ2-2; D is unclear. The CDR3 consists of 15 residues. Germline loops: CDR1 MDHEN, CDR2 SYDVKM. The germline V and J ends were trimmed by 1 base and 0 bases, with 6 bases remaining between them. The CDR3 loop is CASSLSRPNTGELFF. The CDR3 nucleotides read TGTGCCAGCAGTTTATCTCGTCCGAACACCGGGGAGCTGTTTTTT.

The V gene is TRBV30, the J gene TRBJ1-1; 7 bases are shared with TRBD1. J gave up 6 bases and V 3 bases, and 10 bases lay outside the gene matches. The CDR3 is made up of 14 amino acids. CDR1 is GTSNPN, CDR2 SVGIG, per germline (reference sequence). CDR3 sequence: CAWRPKDRLAEAFF. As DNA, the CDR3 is TGTGCCTGGAGACCAAAGGACAGGTTGGCTGAAGCTTTCTTT.

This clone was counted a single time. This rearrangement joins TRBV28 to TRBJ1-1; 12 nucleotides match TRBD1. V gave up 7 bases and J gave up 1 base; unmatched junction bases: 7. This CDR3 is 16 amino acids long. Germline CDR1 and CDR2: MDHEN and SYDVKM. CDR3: CASTPGDRGPNTEAFF. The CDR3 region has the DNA TGTGCCAGCACCCCAGGGGACAGGGGGCCGAACACTGAAGCTTTCTTT. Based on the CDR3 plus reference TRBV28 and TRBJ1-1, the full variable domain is DVKVTQSSRYLVKRTGEKVFLECVQDMDHENMFWYRQDPGLGLRLIYFSYDVKMKEKGDIPEGYSVSREKKERFSLILESASTNQTSMYLCASTPGDRGPNTEAFFGQGTRLTVV.

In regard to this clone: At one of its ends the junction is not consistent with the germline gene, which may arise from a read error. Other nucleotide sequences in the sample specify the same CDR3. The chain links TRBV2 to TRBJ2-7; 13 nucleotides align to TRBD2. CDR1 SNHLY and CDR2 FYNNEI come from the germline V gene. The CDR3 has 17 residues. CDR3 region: CAILPPGLAGHSYEQYF. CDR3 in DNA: TGTGCCATACTACCCCCGGGACTAGCGGGACACTCCTACGAGCAGTATTTC.

The CDR3 sequence: CASSQATSGGANGELFF. CDR3 coding DNA: TGTGCCAGCAGCCAGGCGACTAGCGGGGGGGCGAACGGGGAGCTGTTTTTT. The chain uses TRBV4-2 and TRBJ2-2, with 14 bases lining up with TRBD2. The CDR3 contains 17 residues. CDR1 is LGHNA, CDR2 YNFKEQ, per germline. Trimming removed 3 bases from V and 7 bases from J; junction bases left unmatched: 7.

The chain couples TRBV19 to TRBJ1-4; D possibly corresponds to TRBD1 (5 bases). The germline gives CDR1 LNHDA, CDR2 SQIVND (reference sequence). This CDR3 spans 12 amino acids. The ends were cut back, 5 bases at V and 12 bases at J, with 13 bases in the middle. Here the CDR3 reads CASSFLGAELFF. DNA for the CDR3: TGTGCCAGTAGTTTCCTAGGGGCAGAACTGTTTTTT.

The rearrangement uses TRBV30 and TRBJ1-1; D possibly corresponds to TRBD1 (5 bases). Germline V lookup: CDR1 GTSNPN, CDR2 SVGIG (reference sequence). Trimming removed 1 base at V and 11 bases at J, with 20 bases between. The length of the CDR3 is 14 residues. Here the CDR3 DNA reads TGTGCCTGGAGTGAAGGACATGCGGCAGATACGGCTTTCTTT. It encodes CAWSEGHAADTAFF.

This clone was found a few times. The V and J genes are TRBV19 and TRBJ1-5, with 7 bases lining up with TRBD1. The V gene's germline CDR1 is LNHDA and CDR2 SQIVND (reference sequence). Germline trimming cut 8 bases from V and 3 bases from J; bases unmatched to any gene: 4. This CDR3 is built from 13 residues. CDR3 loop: CASGDSFNQPQHF. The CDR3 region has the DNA TGTGCCAGTGGGGACAGCTTCAATCAGCCCCAGCATTTT.

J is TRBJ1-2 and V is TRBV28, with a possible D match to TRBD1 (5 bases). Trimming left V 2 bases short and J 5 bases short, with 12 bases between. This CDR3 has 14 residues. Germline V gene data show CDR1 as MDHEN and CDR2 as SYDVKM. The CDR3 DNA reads TGTGCCAGCAGTTTACCCACCACAGGTTATGGCTACACCTTC. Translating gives CASSLPTTGYGYTF.

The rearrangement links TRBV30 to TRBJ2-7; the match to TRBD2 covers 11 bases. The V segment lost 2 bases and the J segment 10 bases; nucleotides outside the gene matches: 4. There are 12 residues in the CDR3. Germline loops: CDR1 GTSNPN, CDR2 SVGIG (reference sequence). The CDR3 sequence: CAWSLLAGDQYF. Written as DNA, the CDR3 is TGTGCCTGGAGTTTACTAGCGGGAGATCAGTACTTC. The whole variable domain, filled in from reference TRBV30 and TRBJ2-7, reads SQTIHQWPATLVQPVGSPLSLECTVEGTSNPNLYWYRQAAGRGLQLLFYSVGIGQISSEVPQNLSASRPQDRQFILSSKKLLLSDSGFYLCAWSLLAGDQYFGPGTRLTVT.